This record looks at one T cell receptor beta chain sequence and its context. Its antigen is unknown. Germline V gene sequence: CDR1 SGHRS, CDR2 YFSETQ. The V end lost 2 bases, the J end lost 6 bases, and 15 bases lay between the germline ends. The CDR3 is 15 residues long. Repertoires were generated with immunoSEQ multiplex PCR, while TCRdb's copy carries only in-frame clones and drops some. The sample lists fewer than 95,000 clones, around 80% occurring once. This entry belongs to a study of OX40 agonist ivuxolimab in advanced cancers. Study overall: Intravenous ivuxolimab at 0.01 to 10 mg/kg was given to patients every 2 weeks.

General study findings and limits: Low normalized clonal expansion also occurred in some nonresponding patients. Relative to CD4+ cells, CD8+ T cells on average had more expanded clones.

V usage is TRBV5-1 and J usage is TRBJ1-3, with a weak D call TRBD1 (5 bases). This receptor was taken from an adult with an advanced solid tumor such as melanoma, head and neck, liver or kidney cancer. Sequencing was performed on CD4+ or CD8+ T cells sorted from blood, taken in a trial of the OX40 agonist ivuxolimab. This CDR3 reads CASSFGGSLENTIYF. The CDR3 DNA follows: TGCGCCAGCAGCTTCGGGGGTTCTCTGGAAAACACCATATATTTT.